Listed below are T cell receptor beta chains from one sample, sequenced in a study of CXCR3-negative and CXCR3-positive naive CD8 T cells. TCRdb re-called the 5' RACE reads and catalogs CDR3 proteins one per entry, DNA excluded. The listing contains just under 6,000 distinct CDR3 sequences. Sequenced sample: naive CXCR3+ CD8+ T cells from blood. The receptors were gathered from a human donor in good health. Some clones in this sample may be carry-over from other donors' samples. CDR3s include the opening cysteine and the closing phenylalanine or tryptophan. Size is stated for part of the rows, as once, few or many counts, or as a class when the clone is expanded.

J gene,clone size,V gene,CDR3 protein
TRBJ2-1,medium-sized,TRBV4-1,CASSQDRRDEQFF
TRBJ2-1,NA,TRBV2,CASSPSVPNVQFF
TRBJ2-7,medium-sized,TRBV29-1,CSAQGGDTTYEQYF
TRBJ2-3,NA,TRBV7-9,CASSFRLSDGTQYF
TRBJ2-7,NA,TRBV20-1,CSAAVPDISYEQYF
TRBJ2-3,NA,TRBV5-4,CASREEVGAGHTQYF
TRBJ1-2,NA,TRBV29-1,CSVETGDNYGYTF
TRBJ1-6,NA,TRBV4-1,CASSQDPNQGGFYNSPLHF
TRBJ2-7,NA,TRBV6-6,CASSIGNSYEQYF
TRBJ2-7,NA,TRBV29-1,CSVGRGSYEQYF
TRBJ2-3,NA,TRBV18,CASSPRRVGTGTDTQYF
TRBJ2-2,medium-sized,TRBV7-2,CASSLRGGDTGELFF
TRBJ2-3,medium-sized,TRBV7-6,CASSLRASGSDTQYF
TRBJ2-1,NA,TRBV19,CASSIDPFPTGVNEQFF
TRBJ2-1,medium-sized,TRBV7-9,CASSPGTSGGSTPRYNEQFF
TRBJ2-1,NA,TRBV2,CASSGQVDGQFF
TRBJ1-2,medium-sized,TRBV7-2,CASSLAVVPSYGYTF
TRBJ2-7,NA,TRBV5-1,CASGKGQYYEQYF
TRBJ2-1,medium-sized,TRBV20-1,CSARNTGTTLNEQFF
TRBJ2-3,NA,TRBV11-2,CASSLIPTEPTDTQYF
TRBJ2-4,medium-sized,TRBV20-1,CSASGSTKNIQYF
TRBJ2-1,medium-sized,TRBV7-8,CASSLLAGGPHEQFF
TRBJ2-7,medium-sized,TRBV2,CATPPAAVSGENRDEQYF
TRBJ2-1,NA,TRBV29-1,CSVVPADNEQFF
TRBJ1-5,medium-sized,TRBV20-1,CSATPGLHSNQPQHF
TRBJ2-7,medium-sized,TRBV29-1,CSARDGPYEQYF
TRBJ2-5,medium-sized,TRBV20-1,CSFRAGGPETQYF
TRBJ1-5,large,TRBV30,CAWRGTGGANQPQHF
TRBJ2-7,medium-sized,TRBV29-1,CSVGSGSYEQYF
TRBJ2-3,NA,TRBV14,CASSQGGTSTDTQYF
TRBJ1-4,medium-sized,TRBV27,CASSSVDGATNEKLFF
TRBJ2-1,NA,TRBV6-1,CASSPQTSGGGREQFF
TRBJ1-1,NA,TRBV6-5,CASSSQGNTEAFF
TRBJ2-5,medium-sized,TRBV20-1,CSASTGTSKETQYF
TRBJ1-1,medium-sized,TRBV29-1,CSVLRDTEAFF
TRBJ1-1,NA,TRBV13,CASSLGAYTEAFF
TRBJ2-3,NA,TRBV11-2,CASRYGLAGSTDTQYF
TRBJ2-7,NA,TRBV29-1,CSVESTGTEQYF
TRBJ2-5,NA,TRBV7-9,CASSQTSGVYQETQYF
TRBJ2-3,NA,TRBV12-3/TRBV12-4,CASSPRVADTQYF
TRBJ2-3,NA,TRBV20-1,CSARDSSGTRTDTQYF
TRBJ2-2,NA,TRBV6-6,CASSLRGELFF
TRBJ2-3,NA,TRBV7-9,CASSSGHTDTQYF
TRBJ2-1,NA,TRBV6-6,CASRASVPYNEQFF
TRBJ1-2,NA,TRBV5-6,CASSLGTGNYGYTF
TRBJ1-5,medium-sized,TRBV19,CASSIGGPQHF
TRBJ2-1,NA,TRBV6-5,CASSYSGLHEGNEQFF
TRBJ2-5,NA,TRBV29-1,CSFGTQETQYF